This T cell receptor beta chain was observed in a study of cytomegalovirus exposure and HLA in healthy donors. Study-level information: There were approximately 81 million unique TCRs (from HLA-typed donors) in an early data release. Findings and caveats of the study: A later analysis showed HLA-associated TCR beta chains outstripping equally common others in clonal expansion. A later analysis by the authors found several of the most significant clusters apparently linked to common viral pathogens.

Worth noting for this clone: Its antigen is unknown.

Primers: 60 Vbeta forward and 13 Jbeta reverse. Assay used: immunoSEQ multiplex PCR; TCRdb lists only in-frame clones, some missing. The specimen's table records 110,000 to 150,000 clones. This receptor was identified in a male donor in good health and CMV-seronegative. Specimen: PBMCs.

CDR3 sequence (DNA): TGTGCCAGCAGCCAATCTTGGACTAGCGGGAGAACAGATACGCAGTATTTT. This codes for CASSQSWTSGRTDTQYF. This sequence joins TRBV14 and TRBJ2-3; 13 nucleotides match TRBD2. Trimming at V came to 2 bases and at J to 3 bases, leaving 5 bases not matched to a gene. The germline gives CDR1 SGHDN, CDR2 FVKESK. This CDR3 contains 17 residues.